Shown below are 15 T cell receptor beta chains from a single sample sequenced in a study of T cell changes during pregnancy in multiple sclerosis. Libraries were prepared by immunoSEQ multiplex PCR; TCRdb keeps only in-frame clonotypes and omits some of them. The sample records some 40,000 clones, roughly 84% being singletons. The sequenced sample was CD8+ T cells from peripheral blood mononuclear cells, obtained in the first trimester of pregnancy. Receptors originate from a female donor with multiple sclerosis, enrolled in a pregnancy study.

The chain carries TRBV19 and TRBJ1-1; D call uncertain. Per the germline V gene, CDR1 is LNHDA and CDR2 is SQIVND (reference sequence). Trimming removed 8 bases from V and 3 bases from J, with 4 bases in between. The CDR3 is 10 residues long. DNA of the CDR3: TGTGCCAGTTCGGACACTGAAGCTTTCTTT. It translates to CASSDTEAFF.

This chain joins TRBV5-4 and TRBJ2-5, with TRBD2 matching 11 bases. This CDR3 has 17 residues. V trimming: 0 bases; J trimming: 1 base; junction bases outside the gene matches: 5. Germline V gives CDR1 SGHNT, CDR2 YYREEE (reference sequence). The CDR3 bases are TGTGCCAGCAGCTTGGAGACTAGCGGGGTTCTCCAAGAGACCCAGTACTTC. Translated, it gives CASSLETSGVLQETQYF.

The chain carries TRBV5-6 and TRBJ2-7; TRBD1 matches at 9 bases. CDR3 size: 14 residues. V shed 6 bases and J 3 bases; nucleotides not matched to a gene: 7. Germline lookup yields CDR1 SGHDT and CDR2 YYEEEE. CDR3 bases: TGTGCCAGCACCCTTGGGACAGGGATCTACGAGCAGTACTTC. This translates into CASTLGTGIYEQYF. Full variable domain (rest looked up from reference TRBV5-6 and TRBJ2-7): DAGVTQSPTHLIKTRGQQVTLRCSPKSGHDTVSWYQQALGQGPQFIFQYYEEEERQRGNFPDRFSGHQFPNYSSELNVNALLLGDSALYLCASTLGTGIYEQYFGPGTRLTVT.

V gene TRBV7-6 combines with J gene TRBJ2-5; TRBD2 matches at 8 bases. The CDR3 has 14 residues. Germline-derived CDR1 and CDR2 are SGHVS and FNYEAQ. V lost 5 bases to trimming and J lost 0 bases; unmatched junction nucleotides: 2. CDR3 residues: CASSPGGYQETQYF. The CDR3 bases are TGTGCCAGCAGCCCGGGGGGGTACCAAGAGACCCAGTACTTC.

This clone has just a few counts. The chain couples TRBV7-2 to TRBJ1-1; no firm D call. This CDR3 contains 12 residues. Germline loops: CDR1 SGHTA, CDR2 FQGNSA. Trimming stripped 6 bases from V and 2 bases from J, with 7 bases between. CDR3 DNA: TGTGCCAGCAGGCAGGTTAACACTGAAGCTTTCTTT. Its translation is CASRQVNTEAFF. The variable domain in full, with the rest retrieved from reference TRBV7-2 and TRBJ1-1, is GAGVSQSPSNKVTEKGKDVELRCDPISGHTALYWYRQSLGQGLEFLIYFQGNSAPDKSGLPSDRFSAERTGGSVSTLTIQRTQQEDSAVYLCASRQVNTEAFFGQGTRLTVV.

In DNA, the CDR3 is TGTGCCAGCAGCTCCGCCTACGAGCAGTACTTC. Translated: CASSSAYEQYF. V gene TRBV11-2 combines with J gene TRBJ2-7; D is unclear. Trimming shortened V by 4 bases and J by 2 bases, and 3 bases separated the two germline ends. The germline V gene encodes CDR1 SGHAT and CDR2 FQNNGV. This CDR3 is 11 amino acids long.

The V gene is TRBV7-3, the J gene TRBJ2-7; perhaps TRBD2 as D (6 bases). Germline CDR1 is SGHTA and CDR2 is FQGTGA. This CDR3 has 14 amino acids. V shed 2 bases and J shed 2 bases, with 10 bases lying between them. CDR3 in DNA: TGTGCCAGCAGCTTAGGAGGGAACACCTACGAGCAGTACTTC. It encodes CASSLGGNTYEQYF.

V is TRBV7-9 and J is TRBJ2-7; the D gene is possibly TRBD1 (6 bases). The CDR3 loop spans 15 amino acids. V lost 6 bases to trimming and J lost 2 bases, with 17 bases between them. CDR1 is SEHNR, CDR2 FQNEAQ, per germline (reference sequence). CDR3 bases: TGTGCCAGCAGTCCAACAGGGAAAGGACCCTACGAGCAGTACTTC. Translating it yields CASSPTGKGPYEQYF.

V and J are TRBV29-1 and TRBJ2-5; D gene uncertain. V lost 6 bases and J 7 bases, leaving 12 bases between the germline ends. The length of the CDR3 is 11 residues. Germline V gene data show CDR1 as SQVTM and CDR2 as ANQGSEA. CDR3: CSVRRSGTQYF. The CDR3 DNA reads TGCAGCGTGAGGCGTTCTGGGACCCAGTACTTC.

The rearrangement joins TRBV7-6 to TRBJ2-7; D is ambiguous. The V gene's germline CDR1 is SGHVS and CDR2 FNYEAQ. Trimming took off 1 base at V and 3 bases at J, with 10 bases between the two ends. The CDR3 runs 14 residues. CDR3: CASSLDGSGYEQYF. Here the CDR3 DNA reads TGTGCCAGCAGCTTAGACGGGTCGGGCTACGAGCAGTACTTC. The full variable domain, completed using reference TRBV7-6 and TRBJ2-7, is GAGVSQSPRYKVTKRGQDVALRCDPISGHVSLYWYRQALGQGPEFLTYFNYEAQQDKSGLPNDRFSAERPEGSISTLTIQRTEQRDSAMYRCASSLDGSGYEQYFGPGTRLTVT.

V is TRBV5-6 and J is TRBJ2-5, with TRBD1 identical over 11 bases. CDR3 size: 16 residues. Trimming removed 6 bases from V and 4 bases from J; junction bases left unmatched: 11. From germline, CDR1 is SGHDT and CDR2 YYEEEE. The CDR3 here is CASTFLDRGHGETQYF. CDR3 DNA: TGTGCCAGCACCTTTCTGGACAGGGGGCATGGAGAGACCCAGTACTTC.

The gene calls are TRBV6-4 and TRBJ2-3; TRBD1 matches at 7 bases. Trimming at V came to 4 bases and at J to 2 bases, leaving 6 bases not matched to a gene. The CDR3 consists of 15 residues. Germline V gene lookup returns CDR1 MRHNA and CDR2 SNTAGT. Here the CDR3 reads CASSAGTDHTDTQYF. The DNA of the CDR3 is TGTGCCAGCAGTGCCGGGACAGACCACACAGATACGCAGTATTTT.

This clone has only one observation. The chain carries TRBV7-6 and TRBJ1-1, with 8 bases lining up with TRBD1. The CDR3 spans 15 residues. CDR1 is SGHVS and CDR2 is FNYEAQ in the germline V gene. Trimming removed 4 bases from V and 1 base from J; junction bases left unmatched: 5. As DNA, the CDR3 is TGTGCCAGCAGCTCCAGACAGGGGTCGAACACTGAAGCTTTCTTT. Translated, it gives CASSSRQGSNTEAFF.

The V gene is TRBV29-1, the J gene TRBJ1-2; D gene unclear. Germline-derived CDR1 and CDR2 are SQVTM and ANQGSEA. Trimming took 3 bases from V and 2 from J, leaving 7 bases between them. The CDR3 runs 12 residues. In DNA, the CDR3 is TGCAGCGTTGAGCCAGCGAACTATGGCTACACCTTC. Protein product: CSVEPANYGYTF.

V and J are TRBV4-3 and TRBJ2-7, with TRBD2 matching over 10 bases. This CDR3 contains 15 residues. Germline V gene sequence: CDR1 LGHNA, CDR2 YSLEER. The trim removed 1 base at V and 3 bases at J, leaving 3 bases unmatched. The CDR3 spells CASSQGTSGHYEQYF. The CDR3, as DNA: TGCGCCAGCAGCCAAGGGACTAGCGGACACTACGAGCAGTACTTC.